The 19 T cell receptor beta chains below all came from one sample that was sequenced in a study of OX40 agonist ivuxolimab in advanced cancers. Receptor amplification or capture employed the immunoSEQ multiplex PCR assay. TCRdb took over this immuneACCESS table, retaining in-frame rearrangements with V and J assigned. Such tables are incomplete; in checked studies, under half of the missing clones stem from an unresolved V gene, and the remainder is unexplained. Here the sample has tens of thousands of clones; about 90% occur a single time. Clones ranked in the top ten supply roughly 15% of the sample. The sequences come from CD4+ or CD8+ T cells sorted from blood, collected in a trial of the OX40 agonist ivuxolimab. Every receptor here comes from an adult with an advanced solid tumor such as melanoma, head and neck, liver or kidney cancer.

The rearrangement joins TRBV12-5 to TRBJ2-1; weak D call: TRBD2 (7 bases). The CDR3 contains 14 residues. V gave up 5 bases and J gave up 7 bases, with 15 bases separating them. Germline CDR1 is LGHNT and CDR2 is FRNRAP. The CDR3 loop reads CASGLGGGPNEQFF. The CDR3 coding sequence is TGTGCTAGTGGTCTAGGGGGAGGGCCAAATGAGCAGTTCTTC.

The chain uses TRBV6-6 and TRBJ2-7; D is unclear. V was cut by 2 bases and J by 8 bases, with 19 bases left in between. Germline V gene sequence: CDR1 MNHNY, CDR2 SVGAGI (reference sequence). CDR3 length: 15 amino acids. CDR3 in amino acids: CASSYEALTLPQQYF. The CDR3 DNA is TGTGCCAGCAGTTACGAGGCTTTAACACTACCCCAGCAGTACTTC.

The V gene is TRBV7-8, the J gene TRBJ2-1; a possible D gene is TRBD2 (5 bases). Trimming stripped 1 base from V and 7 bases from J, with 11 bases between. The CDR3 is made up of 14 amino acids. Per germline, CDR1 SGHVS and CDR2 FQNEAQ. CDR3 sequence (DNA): TGTGCCAGCAGCTTAGGTGGACTTAGTAATGAGCAGTTCTTC. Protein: CASSLGGLSNEQFF.

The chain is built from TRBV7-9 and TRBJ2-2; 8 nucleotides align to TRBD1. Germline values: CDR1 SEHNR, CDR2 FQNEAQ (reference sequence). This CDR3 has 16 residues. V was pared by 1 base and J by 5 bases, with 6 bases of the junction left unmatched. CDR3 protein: CASSLVGQGGTGELFF. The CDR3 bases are TGTGCCAGCAGCTTAGTCGGACAGGGTGGTACCGGGGAGCTGTTTTTT.

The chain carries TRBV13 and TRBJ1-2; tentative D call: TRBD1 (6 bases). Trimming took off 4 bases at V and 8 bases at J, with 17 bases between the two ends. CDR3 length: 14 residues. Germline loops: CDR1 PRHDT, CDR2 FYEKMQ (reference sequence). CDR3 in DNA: TGTGCCAGCAGCTCCGTTACAGGGAGGGGAGGCTACACCTTC. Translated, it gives CASSSVTGRGGYTF. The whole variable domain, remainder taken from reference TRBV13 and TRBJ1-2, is AAGVIQSPRHLIKEKRETATLKCYPIPRHDTVYWYQQGPGQDPQFLISFYEKMQSDKGSIPDRFSAQQFSDYHSELNMSSLELGDSALYFCASSSVTGRGGYTFGSGTRLTVV.

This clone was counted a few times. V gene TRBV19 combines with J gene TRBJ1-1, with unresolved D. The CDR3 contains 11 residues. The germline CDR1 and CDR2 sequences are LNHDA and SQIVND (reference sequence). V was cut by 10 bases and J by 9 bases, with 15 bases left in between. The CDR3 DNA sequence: TGTGCCACGAACGTACCATTAAAAGCTTTCTTT. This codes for CATNVPLKAFF.

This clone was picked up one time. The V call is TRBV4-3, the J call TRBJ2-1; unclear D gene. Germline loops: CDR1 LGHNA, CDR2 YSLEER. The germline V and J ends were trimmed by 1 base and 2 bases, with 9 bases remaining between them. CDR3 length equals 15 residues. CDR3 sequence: CASSQGGRPYNEQFF. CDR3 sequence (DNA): TGCGCCAGCAGCCAAGGTGGCAGACCCTACAATGAGCAGTTCTTC.

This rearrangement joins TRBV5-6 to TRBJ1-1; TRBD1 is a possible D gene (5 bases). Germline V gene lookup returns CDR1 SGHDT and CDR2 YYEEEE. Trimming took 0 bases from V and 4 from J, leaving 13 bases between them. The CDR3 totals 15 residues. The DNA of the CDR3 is TGTGCCAGCAGCTTGGTAGGGGCGCGGGCCACTGAAGCTTTCTTT. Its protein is CASSLVGARATEAFF.

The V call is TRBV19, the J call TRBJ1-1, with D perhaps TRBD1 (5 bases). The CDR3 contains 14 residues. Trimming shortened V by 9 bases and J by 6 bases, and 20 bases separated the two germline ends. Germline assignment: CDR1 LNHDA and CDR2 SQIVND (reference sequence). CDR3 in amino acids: CASSFREGAAEAFF. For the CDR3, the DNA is TGTGCCAGCTCATTCAGGGAAGGGGCGGCTGAAGCTTTCTTT.

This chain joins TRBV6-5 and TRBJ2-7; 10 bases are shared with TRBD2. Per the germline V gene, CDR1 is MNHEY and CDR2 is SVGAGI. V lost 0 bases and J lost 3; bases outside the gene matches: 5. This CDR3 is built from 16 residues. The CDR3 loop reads CASSYSLGLAVYEQYF. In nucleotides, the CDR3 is TGTGCCAGCAGTTACTCCCTCGGACTAGCGGTCTACGAGCAGTACTTC.

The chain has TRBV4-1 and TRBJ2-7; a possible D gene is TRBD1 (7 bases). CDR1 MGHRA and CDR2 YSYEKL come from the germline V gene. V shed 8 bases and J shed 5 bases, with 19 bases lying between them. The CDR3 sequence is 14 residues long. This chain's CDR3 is CASGGVDRAHEQYF. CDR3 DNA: TGCGCCAGCGGAGGGGTCGACAGGGCCCACGAGCAGTACTTC.

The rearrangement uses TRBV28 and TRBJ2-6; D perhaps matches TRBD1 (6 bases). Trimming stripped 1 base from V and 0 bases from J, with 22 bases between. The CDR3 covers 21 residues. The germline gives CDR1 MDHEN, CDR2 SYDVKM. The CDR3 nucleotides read TGTGCCAGCAGTTTATTCCTGCCTAGGACAGAATTATACTCTGGGGCCAACGTCCTGACTTTC. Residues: CASSLFLPRTELYSGANVLTF.

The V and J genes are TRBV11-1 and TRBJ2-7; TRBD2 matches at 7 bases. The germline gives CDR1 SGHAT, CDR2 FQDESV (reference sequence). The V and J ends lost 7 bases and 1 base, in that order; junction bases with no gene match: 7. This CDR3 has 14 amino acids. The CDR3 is CASTWASGSYEQYF. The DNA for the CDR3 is TGTGCCAGCACATGGGCTAGCGGATCCTACGAGCAGTACTTC.

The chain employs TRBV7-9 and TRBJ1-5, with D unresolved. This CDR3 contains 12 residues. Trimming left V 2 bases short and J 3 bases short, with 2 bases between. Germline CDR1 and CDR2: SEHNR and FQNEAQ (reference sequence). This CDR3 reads CASSLLNQPQHF. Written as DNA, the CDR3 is TGTGCCAGCAGCTTACTCAATCAGCCCCAGCATTTT. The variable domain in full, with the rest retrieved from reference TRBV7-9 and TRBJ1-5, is DTGVSQNPRHKITKRGQNVTFRCDPISEHNRLYWYRQTLGQGPEFLTYFQNEAQLEKSRLLSDRFSAERPKGSFSTLEIQRTEQGDSAMYLCASSLLNQPQHFGDGTRLSIL.

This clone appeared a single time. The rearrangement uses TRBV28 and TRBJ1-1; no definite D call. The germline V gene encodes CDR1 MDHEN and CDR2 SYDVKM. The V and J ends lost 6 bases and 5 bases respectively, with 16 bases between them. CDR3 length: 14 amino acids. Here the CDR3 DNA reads TGTGCCAGCAGCTCCGGGTCAGCGGGGACTGAAGCTTTCTTT. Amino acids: CASSSGSAGTEAFF.

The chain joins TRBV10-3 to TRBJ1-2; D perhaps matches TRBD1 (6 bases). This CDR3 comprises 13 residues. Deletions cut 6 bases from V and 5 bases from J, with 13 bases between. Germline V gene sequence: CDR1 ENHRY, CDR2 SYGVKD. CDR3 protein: CAIRSDSRYGYTF. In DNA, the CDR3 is TGTGCCATCAGGTCGGACAGTAGATATGGCTACACCTTC.

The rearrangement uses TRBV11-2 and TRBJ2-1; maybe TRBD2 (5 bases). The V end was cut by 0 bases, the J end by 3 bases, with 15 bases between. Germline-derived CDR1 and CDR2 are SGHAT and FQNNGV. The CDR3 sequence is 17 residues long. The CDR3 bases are TGTGCCAGCAGCTTAGAGGCGGGCGGCTTCGGCTACAATGAGCAGTTCTTC. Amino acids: CASSLEAGGFGYNEQFF.

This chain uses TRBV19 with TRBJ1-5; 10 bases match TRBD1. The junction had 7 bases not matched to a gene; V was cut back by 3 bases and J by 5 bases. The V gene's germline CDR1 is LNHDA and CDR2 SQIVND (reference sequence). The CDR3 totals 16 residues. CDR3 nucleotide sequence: TGTGCCAGTAGTATCCGACAGGGGGCAAGATATCAGCCCCAGCATTTT. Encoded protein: CASSIRQGARYQPQHF.

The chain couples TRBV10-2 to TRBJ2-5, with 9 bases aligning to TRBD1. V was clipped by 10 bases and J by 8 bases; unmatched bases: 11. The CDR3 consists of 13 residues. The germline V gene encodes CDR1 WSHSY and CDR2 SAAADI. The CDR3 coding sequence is TGCGCCACCTTAGACAGGGGGGTCCCTACCCAGTACTTC. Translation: CATLDRGVPTQYF.